This TCR beta chain was sequenced in a study of blood T cell repertoires in COVID-19. Overall study: Samples of COVID-19 (acute and convalescent) were obtained from the United States, Italy and Spain. Nucleic acid was either cDNA or gDNA, and it came from T cells, B-cell-depleted T cells, or PBMCs.

While infection was still active, Seattle patients were enrolled and then followed longitudinally. Original data processing: How many nucleated cells were present was estimated from reference gene primer amplification. Assay: immunoSEQ multiplex PCR; the TCRdb copy retains only in-frame clones and omits some. V, J and clone size derive from that table, while D and trimming were established from the DNA sequence. The sample has 200,000 to 300,000 clones, about 87% seen once. Germline loops: CDR1 SEHNR, CDR2 FQNEAQ (reference sequence). V trimming: 5 bases; J trimming: 7 bases; junction bases outside the gene matches: 12. The CDR3 is 17 amino acids.

Sequenced: peripheral blood. The chain is built from TRBV7-9 and TRBJ1-4, with 11 bases aligning to TRBD1. The receptor was derived from a woman aged 60-75 years with COVID-19, enrolled during active disease. Here the CDR3 DNA reads TGTGCCAGCAGCCCAGGGACAGGGGGGGTTCGAGGTGAAAAACTGTTTTTT. Its protein is CASSPGTGGVRGEKLFF.